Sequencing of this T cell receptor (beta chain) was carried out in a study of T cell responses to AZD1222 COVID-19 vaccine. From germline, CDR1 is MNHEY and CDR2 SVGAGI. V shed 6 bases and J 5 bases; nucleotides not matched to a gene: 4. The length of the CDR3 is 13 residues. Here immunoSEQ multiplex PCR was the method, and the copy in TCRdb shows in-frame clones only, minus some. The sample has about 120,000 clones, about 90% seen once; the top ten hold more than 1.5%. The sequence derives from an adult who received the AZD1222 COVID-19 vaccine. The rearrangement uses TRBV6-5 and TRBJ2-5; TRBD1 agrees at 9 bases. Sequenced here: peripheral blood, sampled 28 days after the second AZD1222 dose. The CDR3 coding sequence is TGTGCCAGCAGGGGACAGGGCAAGGAGACCCAGTACTTC. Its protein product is CASRGQGKETQYF.